This T cell receptor beta chain emerged from a study of shared clonotypes between healthy human individuals. Broader study findings: With few donors, the genetic and exposure-history diversity represented was limited.

Germline V gives CDR1 MNHEY, CDR2 SMNVEV (reference sequence). Trimming shortened V by 7 bases and J by 0 bases, and 16 bases separated the two germline ends. This CDR3 has 17 residues. Profiled with immunoSEQ multiplex PCR; TCRdb holds only in-frame clones, not every one. The data show more than 500,000 clones, roughly 95% seen once. Regarding this clone: No antigen is known for it.

The sequenced sample consisted of naive CD4+ T cells sorted from blood. This sample's subset: CD45RA+ positively selected. The chain has TRBV27 and TRBJ2-6, with a possible D match to TRBD2 (5 bases). The source of this sequence is a woman aged 25 to 39 in good health. CDR3 in amino acids: CASTPFGLNSGANVLTF. CDR3 DNA sequence: TGTGCCAGCACCCCCTTTGGACTGAACTCTGGGGCCAACGTCCTGACTTTC.